This T cell receptor (beta chain) was identified in a study of blood T cells in healthy people across ages. This CDR3 has 16 residues. In germline, CDR1 is SGHTA, CDR2 FQGNSA. Deletions cut 3 bases from V and 8 bases from J, with 22 bases between. Using a J-beta primer mix together with a sample-barcoded 5' primer, a second PCR was run for about 6 to 12 cycles. Each CDR3 protein is one row after TCRdb ran MiXCR on the 5' RACE reads. The sample includes roughly 2 million distinct CDR3 sequences, roughly 49% of them seen just once. This clonotype was recorded a few times. What it binds is not known. Study conclusions and caveats: Age showed a roughly linear inverse relationship with TCR beta diversity per million T cells.

The source of this sequence is a woman between 35 and 50 years old in good health. The sample taken for sequencing was blood. V gene TRBV7-2 combines with J gene TRBJ1-2, with unresolved D. This chain's CDR3 is CASSLNRGSSLSGYTF. CDR3 DNA: TGTGCCAGCAGCTTGAATAGAGGCTCCTCCCTATCAGGCTACACCTTC.